This entry concerns a single TCR beta chain. Its antigen is unidentified. Previously reported methods and listed TCR primers produced the bulk TCR libraries. TCRdb reprocessed the PCR reads with MiXCR, giving one entry per CDR3 protein. This sample has hundreds of thousands of distinct CDR3 sequences, with roughly a fifth found just once. The data derive from a study of molecular identifiers for immune sequencing clone quantification. Overall study findings and caveats: Jurkat TCR RNA that was spiked in from one cell was reportedly detectable among 750,000 to 1,000,000 naive cells. Clones carrying above 20 RNA copies accounted for over 98% of effector molecules, under 1% in naive cells.

The CDR3 runs to 18 residues. Germline V gene lookup returns CDR1 LGHDT and CDR2 YNNKEL (reference sequence). V gave up 1 base and J gave up 6 bases; unmatched junction bases: 12. From roughly 20,000 to 1,000,000 sorted cells, naive CD8 libraries were generated with 10%, 30% or 50% RNA. This TCR came from a human donor in good health. Some libraries in this study had Jurkat cell RNA spiked in. The chain is built from TRBV3-1 and TRBJ1-6; 7 bases line up with TRBD1. Sequences were obtained from naive CD8+ T cells from blood, with Jurkat cell RNA spiked in. Subset of the sample: FACS-sorted CD8+CD4-CCR7+CD45RA+ naive T cells. CDR3 sequence: CASSQVLGQLISNSPLHF. The CDR3 DNA follows: TGTGCCAGCAGCCAAGTATTGGGACAGCTAATTTCTAATTCACCCCTCCACTTT. The full variable domain, rest sourced from reference TRBV3-1 and TRBJ1-6, is DTAVSQTPKYLVTQMGNDKSIKCEQNLGHDTMYWYKQDSKKFLKIMFSYNNKELIINETVPNRFSPKSPDKAHLNLHINSLELGDSAVYFCASSQVLGQLISNSPLHFGNGTRLTVT.